A selection of T cell receptor beta chains follows, all from one sample in a study of T cell responses to AZD1222 COVID-19 vaccine. Assay: immunoSEQ multiplex PCR; the TCRdb copy retains only in-frame clones and omits some. The sample includes over 130,000 clones, 92% seen only once; the top ten take about 5%. The source material was peripheral blood, sampled on day 0 of AZD1222 vaccination. The receptors here all came from an adult in good health. Each CDR3 is given with its conserved first and last residue. A D gene is named only where the DNA matches it firmly. Some rows mark clone size as missing; the rest say once, few, many or name a class of expanded clone.

D gene	J gene	clone size	V gene	CDR3 DNA	CDR3 protein
TRBD1	TRBJ1-1	NA	TRBV15	TGTGCCACCACTCGACAGGGCGAGGCTGAAGCTTTCTTT	CATTRQGEAEAFF
TRBD2	TRBJ2-6	NA	TRBV6-4	TGTGCCAGCAGTGAGGGACTAACGAATTCTGGGGCCAACGTCCTGACTTTC	CASSEGLTNSGANVLTF
NA	TRBJ1-2	NA	TRBV20-1	TGCAGTGCTCGACAGGCCTATGGCTACACCTTC	CSARQAYGYTF
NA	TRBJ2-2	few	TRBV28	TGTGCCAGCAGTTCCGAACTCTTCCCCGGGGAGCTGTTTTTT	CASSSELFPGELFF
NA	TRBJ2-1	NA	TRBV3-1/TRBV3-2	TGTGCCAGCAGCCAATATAGTACCAATGAGCAGTTCTTC	CASSQYSTNEQFF
NA	TRBJ1-2	NA	TRBV7-2	TGTGCCAGCAGCTTAGGAAATTCCCTTAACTATGGCTACACCTTC	CASSLGNSLNYGYTF
NA	TRBJ2-2	NA	TRBV9	TGTGCCAGCAGCGTTCAGCCATCGAACACCGGGGAGCTGTTTTTT	CASSVQPSNTGELFF
NA	TRBJ1-6	NA	TRBV28	TGTGCCAGCAGTTTCGGTACAGTTAACTCACCCCTCCACTTT	CASSFGTVNSPLHF
NA	TRBJ1-2	NA	TRBV6-5	TGTGCCAGCAGTTACTTGACGACAGGAGCTAACTATGGCTACACCTTC	CASSYLTTGANYGYTF
TRBD1	TRBJ1-2	NA	TRBV19	TGTGCCAGTAACGGAGGGGGCGCCCACACCTTC	CASNGGGAHTF
NA	TRBJ1-2	NA	TRBV7-2	TGTGCCAGCAGCTACGGACAGCCTGGGAGTGGCTACACCTTC	CASSYGQPGSGYTF
NA	TRBJ2-3	NA	TRBV4-1	TGCGCCAGCAGCCAAGAATGGGATACGCAGTATTTT	CASSQEWDTQYF
NA	TRBJ1-4	NA	TRBV2	TGTGCCAGCAGTGAAAACCCCATAGGGCTGGGTAATGAAAAACTGTTTTTT	CASSENPIGLGNEKLFF
NA	TRBJ1-5	NA	TRBV19	TGTGCCAGTACCTTGGGGGCGACCGCTGCGCGTCAGCCCCAGCATTTT	CASTLGATAARQPQHF
NA	TRBJ1-5	NA	TRBV3-1/TRBV3-2	TGTGCCAGCAGCCAAGAGTTTAGCAATCAGCCCCAGCATTTT	CASSQEFSNQPQHF
NA	TRBJ1-5	few	TRBV6-5	TGTGCCAGCAAGATGGGACCTGAGAGCAATCAGCCCCAGCATTTT	CASKMGPESNQPQHF
NA	TRBJ1-4	NA	TRBV7-8	TGTGCCAGCAGCTTAGGTGCGCAGGGTGAACTGTTTTTT	CASSLGAQGELFF
NA	TRBJ1-2	NA	TRBV9	TGTGCCAGCAGCGGCGACTATGGCTACACCTTC	CASSGDYGYTF
NA	TRBJ1-1	NA	TRBV2	TGTGCCAGCAGCAAGAGGCAGCCCCTGAACACTGAAGCTTTCTTT	CASSKRQPLNTEAFF
NA	TRBJ2-6	NA	TRBV28	TGTGCCAGCAGTAACCAGGGATCTGGGGCCAACGTCCTGACTTTC	CASSNQGSGANVLTF
TRBD1	TRBJ1-1	NA	TRBV6-6	TGTGCCACCTCAACAGGGGGCCACACTGAAGCTTTCTTT	CATSTGGHTEAFF
NA	TRBJ2-7	few	TRBV21-1	TGTGCCAGCACGGCCGAGGCGGGATTCTACGAGCAGTACTTC	CASTAEAGFYEQYF
TRBD1	TRBJ1-3	once	TRBV5-4	TGTGCCAGCAGCTCGGGACAGGGAAACACCATATATTTT	CASSSGQGNTIYF
TRBD2	TRBJ2-5	NA	TRBV5-1	TGCGCCAGCAGCCCGACTAGCGGGAGGGCCGGAGAGACCCAGTACTTC	CASSPTSGRAGETQYF
NA	TRBJ2-4	NA	TRBV7-8	TGTGCCAGCAGCCCTCCACTTGGAGCTTCCAAAAACATTCAGTACTTC	CASSPPLGASKNIQYF
NA	TRBJ1-4	NA	TRBV2	TGTGCCAGCAGCCCCCAGGGTGGCGGATTGGGTGAAAAACTGTTTTTT	CASSPQGGGLGEKLFF
NA	TRBJ1-1	NA	TRBV3-1/TRBV3-2	TGTGCCAGCAGCCAGGCTAACAGGGTTCGATTCACTGAAGCTTTCTTT	CASSQANRVRFTEAFF
TRBD1	TRBJ1-2	NA	TRBV13	TGTGCCAGCAGCGCCTCGGGGACAGGGAACCTCTATGGCTACACCTTC	CASSASGTGNLYGYTF
TRBD2	TRBJ2-3	NA	TRBV7-8	TGTGCCAGCAGCACCTACGAACTAGCGGGGTTTACAGATACGCAGTATTTT	CASSTYELAGFTDTQYF
NA	TRBJ2-2	NA	TRBV27	TGTGCCAGCAGACTATACACCGGGGAGCTGTTTTTT	CASRLYTGELFF
NA	TRBJ2-3	NA	TRBV6-6	TGTGCCAGCAGTTACTGGAGTCCTACAGATACGCAGTATTTT	CASSYWSPTDTQYF
TRBD1	TRBJ2-5	NA	TRBV27	TGTGCCAGCAGTTTATTCAACAGGGGAGAGACCCAGTACTTC	CASSLFNRGETQYF
NA	TRBJ1-1	NA	TRBV5-4	TGTGCCAGCAGCTTAGGCGGGGGGACCACTGAAGCTTTCTTT	CASSLGGGTTEAFF
TRBD1	TRBJ1-5	NA	TRBV18	TGTGCCAGCTCACCACGACAGGGTGAGAATCAGCCCCAGCATTTT	CASSPRQGENQPQHF
NA	TRBJ1-1	NA	TRBV2	TGTGCCAGCAGCCTCTTGCAGGGCCGGGGGACTGAAGCTTTCTTT	CASSLLQGRGTEAFF
NA	TRBJ2-1	once	TRBV15	TGTGCCACCAGCAGAGATGGGACCAACTACAATGAGCAGTTCTTC	CATSRDGTNYNEQFF
TRBD1	TRBJ2-7	NA	TRBV18	TGTGCCAGCTCATATTCCGGACAGGCACCCCGAGAGTACTTC	CASSYSGQAPREYF
NA	TRBJ2-3	NA	TRBV28	TGTGCCAGCAGTTTACCGGTTACCCTTGACAGGATCGCGGCAGATACGCAGTATTTT	CASSLPVTLDRIAADTQYF
NA	TRBJ1-6	many	TRBV20-1	TGCAGTGCTAGTTCAGGGGCTTCACCCCTCCACTTT	CSASSGASPLHF
NA	TRBJ2-3	NA	TRBV5-4	TGTGCCAGCAGCTTAGTCTTCACAGATACGCAGTATTTT	CASSLVFTDTQYF
NA	TRBJ1-4	NA	TRBV24-1	TGTGCCACCAGTGATACCGCTTATGAAAAACTGTTTTTT	CATSDTAYEKLFF
TRBD1	TRBJ2-5	NA	TRBV10-3	TGTGCCATCAGTAACCCGGACAGGGGCGGTTTAGAGACCCAGTACTTC	CAISNPDRGGLETQYF
TRBD1	TRBJ1-5	NA	TRBV19	TGTGCCAGTAGTATACGTTTAGGGGGCCATCAGCCCCAGCATTTT	CASSIRLGGHQPQHF
NA	TRBJ1-2	NA	TRBV3-1/TRBV3-2	TGTGCCAGCAGCCATAAGGTGGGGAACTATGGCTACACCTTC	CASSHKVGNYGYTF
NA	TRBJ1-1	NA	TRBV3-1/TRBV3-2	TGTGCCAGCAGCAGGGTGAACACTGAAGCTTTCTTT	CASSRVNTEAFF
NA	TRBJ1-2	NA	TRBV4-2	TGTGCCAGCAGCCAAGATACAGTGGGAGGAGGAGTTAACTATGGCTACACCTTC	CASSQDTVGGGVNYGYTF
TRBD2	TRBJ2-5	NA	TRBV29-1	TGCAGCGTTGATAGCCTAGCGGGAGTCGAGACCCAGTACTTC	CSVDSLAGVETQYF
NA	TRBJ2-3	NA	TRBV3-1/TRBV3-2	TGTGCCAGCAGCCAAGTAGATACCACAGATACGCAGTATTTT	CASSQVDTTDTQYF
NA	TRBJ2-7	few	TRBV21-1	TGTGCCAGCAGCAAAGCTCGGGACAGCTACGAGCAGTACTTC	CASSKARDSYEQYF
TRBD2	TRBJ2-1	NA	TRBV5-1	TGCGCCAGCAGCGCCGGGCGGGGGGCTTACAATGAGCAGTTCTTC	CASSAGRGAYNEQFF
NA	TRBJ2-4	NA	TRBV28	TGTGCCAGAACGGACTTAGCCAAAAACATTCAGTACTTC	CARTDLAKNIQYF
TRBD1	TRBJ2-7	NA	TRBV5-1	TGCGCCAGCAGTTCTACAGGGGACTACGAGCAGTACTTC	CASSSTGDYEQYF
TRBD1	TRBJ2-3	NA	TRBV3-1/TRBV3-2	TGTGCCAGCAGCCCTTTTTGGGGATTGGGACAGCGCACAGATACGCAGTATTTT	CASSPFWGLGQRTDTQYF
NA	TRBJ1-4	NA	TRBV7-8	TGTGCCAGCAGCTTTTTGACGGGAGGAGGTGAAAAACTGTTTTTT	CASSFLTGGGEKLFF
TRBD1	TRBJ1-5	NA	TRBV5-4	TGTGCCAGCAGCTTGGCCCACAGGGGGCGATCTAATCAGCCCCAGCATTTT	CASSLAHRGRSNQPQHF